This T cell receptor beta chain was retrieved from a study of vaccination effects on CD4 cells after COVID-19. The germline CDR1 and CDR2 sequences are MNHEY and SMNVEV (reference sequence). This CDR3 is 16 amino acids long. V was cut by 4 bases and J by 5 bases, with 18 bases left in between. Sequencing followed a ViraFEST assay step that expanded antigen-specific CD4+ T cells with viral peptide pools. Upon completion of roughly ten days in culture, CD4+ T cells were isolated. Vaccinees lacked prior SARS-CoV-2 infection and tested negative for nucleocapsid antibodies. Culturing of two million PBMC per well took place with roughly 10 IU/ml IL-2 and 9 to 10 ug/ml peptides. In its sample, this clone was seen a few times. As yet, its antigen is unknown. The table came from immunoSEQ multiplex PCR; TCRdb's copy has only in-frame clones and leaves some out. The sample holds over 45,000 clones, approximately 70% seen once.

The study, taken as a whole, reports: In the late period after vaccination, infection- and vaccine-induced clones contracted markedly.

This chain links TRBV27 with TRBJ2-1; the D is unclear. Sequenced here: CD4+ T cells from PBMCs cultured with SARS-CoV-2 spike peptides, sampled before COVID-19 vaccination. This sequence originates from a human donor who received a COVID-19 vaccine. CDR3 sequence reads: CASSSGRLAGNNEQFF. The CDR3 nucleotides are TGTGCCAGCAGTTCCGGCCGCCTTGCTGGCAACAATGAGCAGTTCTTC.